The 13 T cell receptor beta chains reported below all come from one sample, sequenced in a study of immune characterization of retroperitoneal liposarcoma. TCRdb re-analysed the PCR reads in MiXCR, keeping a single row per CDR3 protein. The data show several thousand distinct CDR3 sequences, over 40% seen once. The sequencing input was tumor tissue. The receptor set was obtained from a male donor with retroperitoneal liposarcoma.

The chain employs TRBV24-1 and TRBJ2-1; 8 bases fit TRBD2. V was pared by 0 bases and J by 13 bases, with 13 bases of the junction left unmatched. The CDR3 length is 16 residues. CDR1 KGHDR and CDR2 SFDVKD come from the germline V gene. DNA for the CDR3: TGTGCCACCAGTGATTTGCATTTCGGGGGGGAAGAGACCCAGTTCTTC. It encodes CATSDLHFGGEETQFF.

The V call is TRBV10-3, the J call TRBJ2-3; no clear D. The CDR3 totals 12 residues. Germline V lookup: CDR1 ENHRY, CDR2 SYGVKD. V was shortened by 7 bases and J by 0 bases, with 5 bases between the two germline ends. The CDR3 region is CAIKSSTDTQYF. Here the CDR3 DNA reads TGTGCCATCAAGTCGAGCACAGATACGCAGTATTTT.

In this sample, this clonotype turned up a few times. This chain links TRBV10-2 with TRBJ2-1; 8 bases agree with TRBD1. V lost 5 bases, J lost 10 bases, and 10 bases stayed unmatched. CDR3 length equals 14 residues. CDR1 is WSHSY and CDR2 is SAAADI in the germline V gene. The DNA for the CDR3 is TGCGCCAGCAGTTACAGGGGGTTAGGATACGAGCAGTTCTTC. It yields the protein CASSYRGLGYEQFF.

This clonotype occurred a few times. This rearrangement joins TRBV7-2 to TRBJ1-5, with D possibly matching TRBD1 (5 bases). V was cut by 9 bases and J by 4 bases, with 16 bases left in between. CDR1 and CDR2 (germline): SGHTA, FQGNSA. The CDR3 has 14 amino acids. CDR3 DNA sequence: TGTGCCAGTTCGAGGGCAGGGCGTAATCAGCCCCAGCATTTT. This translates into CASSRAGRNQPQHF.

V is TRBV6-1 and J is TRBJ1-2; D is ambiguous. CDR3 length: 15 residues. Germline V gene lookup returns CDR1 MNHNS and CDR2 SASEGT. Trimming cost V 5 bases and J 4 bases, with 17 bases left between them. CDR3 residues: CASSFGPGSSYGYTF. In DNA form, the CDR3 reads TGTGCCAGCAGTTTTGGCCCCGGATCCTCCTATGGCTACACCTTC.

The chain joins TRBV7-2 to TRBJ2-1; weak D call: TRBD2 (6 bases). The better agreement between TRBJ2-7 and the DNA end casts doubt on the J call. This CDR3 has 16 amino acids. The germline V gene encodes CDR1 SGHTA and CDR2 FQGNSA. The CDR3 sequence is CASSLVLAVSYNEQYF. As DNA, the CDR3 is TGTGCCAGCAGCTTAGTATTAGCGGTTTCCTACAATGAGCAGTACTTC.

This sequence joins TRBV7-2 and TRBJ2-5; TRBD1 matches at 9 bases. With the DNA end fitting TRBJ2-7 better, the J assignment may be wrong. The CDR3 loop spans 15 amino acids. The germline gives CDR1 SGHTA, CDR2 FQGNSA. The CDR3 sequence: CASSSPGTGSGEQYF. The CDR3, as DNA: TGTGCCAGCAGCTCTCCCGGGACAGGGTCAGGCGAGCAGTACTTC.

The chain links TRBV6-1 to TRBJ2-1, with 13 bases identical to TRBD2. V dropped 5 bases and J dropped 5; count of bases not matched to a gene: 6. Looked up from germline, CDR1 is MNHNS and CDR2 is SASEGT. The CDR3 covers 16 residues. DNA of the CDR3: TGTGCCAGCAGTTTCCGTACTAGCGGGAGGGACAATGAGCAGTTCTTC. It yields the protein CASSFRTSGRDNEQFF.

This clonotype was detected only a few times. The chain joins TRBV6-1 to TRBJ2-3; 8 nucleotides agree with TRBD2. CDR3 length equals 15 residues. Trimming at V came to 1 base and at J to 4 bases, leaving 4 bases not matched to a gene. CDR1 is MNHNS, CDR2 SASEGT, per germline. The CDR3 DNA is TGTGCCAGCAGTGAAGGCGCGGGGGGCCCAGATACGCAGTATTTT. It encodes CASSEGAGGPDTQYF.

By sample fraction, this clonotype is medium-sized. The chain links TRBV6-6 to TRBJ1-2; 10 bases are shared with TRBD1. CDR1 and CDR2 from the germline V gene are MNHNY and SVGAGI (reference sequence). This CDR3 has 16 amino acids. J gave up 4 bases and V 2 bases, and 7 bases lay outside the gene matches. For the CDR3, the DNA is TGTGCCAGCAGTTACCAATCCGGGACAGGGGTCTATGGCTACACCTTC. This gives the protein CASSYQSGTGVYGYTF.

The genes are TRBV27 and TRBJ2-1; possible D gene TRBD2, 5 bases. The last part of the DNA fits TRBJ2-7 better; the J call may be wrong. Germline V lookup: CDR1 MNHEY, CDR2 SMNVEV (reference sequence). The CDR3 is made up of 14 amino acids. CDR3 sequence (DNA): TGTGCCAGCAGTCGAGGACTTACCTCCTACGAGCAGTACTTC. It translates to CASSRGLTSYEQYF.

This chain joins TRBV6-8 and TRBJ2-1; no definite D call. The V end lost 6 bases, the J end lost 2 bases, and 11 bases lay between the germline ends. The CDR3 is made up of 14 amino acids. Germline V gives CDR1 MNHGY, CDR2 SAAAGT. CDR3 coding DNA: TGTGCCAGCAGCTGGGGAAGCACCTACAATGAGCAGTTCTTC. Its translation is CASSWGSTYNEQFF.

The chain uses TRBV4-1 and TRBJ2-1, with D perhaps TRBD2 (5 bases). The CDR3 covers 15 residues. V was trimmed by 3 bases and J by 8 bases, leaving 17 bases between them. Looked up from germline, CDR1 is MGHRA and CDR2 is YSYEKL. CDR3 sequence: CASSQGSEAADEQFF. CDR3 sequence (DNA): TGCGCCAGCAGCCAGGGGTCGGAGGCCGCGGATGAGCAGTTCTTC.